Below, 4 T cell receptor beta chains from the same sample are listed, as sequenced in a study of T-cell memory formation after mild COVID-19. Using its own MiXCR run on the 5' RACE reads, TCRdb lists one record per CDR3 protein. The sample records approximately 300,000 distinct CDR3 sequences, roughly 15% being singletons. What was sequenced was PBMCs or a T cell subset sorted from them (not recorded which). These receptors all come from a man aged 18 to 29 who had mild COVID-19 (a few samples of this study predate the infection). Cell type and time point are not known.

A few counts support this clonotype. The rearrangement joins TRBV28 to TRBJ2-6; D is unresolved. The CDR3 extends over 14 amino acids. The V and J ends lost 6 bases and 2 bases respectively, with 8 bases between them. Germline V gives CDR1 MDHEN, CDR2 SYDVKM. Here the CDR3 DNA reads TGTGCCAGCAGCTTTCAGACTGGGGCCAACGTCCTGACTTTC. It encodes CASSFQTGANVLTF.

This clonotype showed up just a few times. The chain employs TRBV7-2 and TRBJ2-1; 7 nucleotides line up with TRBD2. Germline loops: CDR1 SGHTA, CDR2 FQGNSA. The CDR3 contains 13 residues. V lost 2 bases, J lost 10 bases, and 5 bases stayed unmatched. The CDR3 here is CASSLFQRGEQFF. For the CDR3, the DNA is TGTGCCAGCAGCTTATTTCAGCGGGGCGAGCAGTTCTTC. Using reference TRBV7-2 and TRBJ2-1 for the parts outside the CDR3, the full variable domain is GAGVSQSPSNKVTEKGKDVELRCDPISGHTALYWYRQSLGQGLEFLIYFQGNSAPDKSGLPSDRFSAERTGGSVSTLTIQRTQQEDSAVYLCASSLFQRGEQFFGPGTRLTVL.

This clonotype was counted ten times or more. The V and J genes are TRBV9 and TRBJ1-2; 9 bases fit TRBD1. Germline CDR1 SGDLS, CDR2 YYNGEE. V lost 0 bases and J lost 5; bases outside the gene matches: 8. The CDR3 length is 16 residues. The CDR3 nucleotides read TGTGCCAGCAGCGTAGGGGGGACAGGGTCGAAGTATGGCTACACCTTC. Its protein is CASSVGGTGSKYGYTF. Based on the CDR3 plus reference TRBV9 and TRBJ1-2, the full variable domain is DSGVTQTPKHLITATGQRVTLRCSPRSGDLSVYWYQQSLDQGLQFLIQYYNGEERAKGNILERFSAQQFPDLHSELNLSSLELGDSALYFCASSVGGTGSKYGYTFGSGTRLTVV.

This clonotype has a handful of counts. This rearrangement joins TRBV7-3 to TRBJ2-2; no firm D call. The CDR3 covers 16 residues. V lost 2 bases to trimming and J lost 1 base, with 11 bases between them. Germline loops: CDR1 SGHTA, CDR2 FQGTGA. The DNA for the CDR3 is TGTGCCAGCAGCTTACTCGATGGGCAGAACACCGGGGAGCTGTTTTTT. Its translation is CASSLLDGQNTGELFF.